This T cell receptor beta chain derives from a study of blood T cell repertoires in COVID-19. V shed 6 bases and J shed 2 bases, with 18 bases lying between them. The CDR3 length is 16 residues. Germline values: CDR1 SGHTS, CDR2 YDEGEE. Original processing notes: Counts of nucleated cells, estimated from reference gene primer amplification, were obtained. Profiling relied on immunoSEQ multiplex PCR, and the TCRdb table lists in-frame clones only, not all of them. D and trimming come from the DNA, and the V and J calls and clone size come from that table. The sample lists roughly 230,000 clones, 88% occurring once.

What was sequenced was peripheral blood. The V and J genes are TRBV5-8 and TRBJ2-1; D uncertain. This TCR was recovered from an older man with acute or convalescent COVID-19. CDR3 sequence (DNA): TGTGCCAGCACCTCTAGTAGACTGCCGCCCTACAATGAGCAGTTCTTC. Encoded protein: CASTSSRLPPYNEQFF.